This T cell receptor beta chain stems from a study of T cell responses to AZD1222 COVID-19 vaccine. Germline values: CDR1 LNHDA, CDR2 SQIVND (reference sequence). After removal of 5 bases from V and 5 bases from J, the junction contained 4 bases not matched to a gene. The CDR3 loop spans 13 amino acids. Profiled with immunoSEQ multiplex PCR; TCRdb holds only in-frame clones, not every one. The data show 140,000 to 150,000 clones, with more than 85% seen just once and about 1.9% held by the top ten. J is TRBJ2-5 and V is TRBV19; 8 nucleotides line up with TRBD1. The sequence derives from an adult in good health. The sample here was peripheral blood, taken on day 0 of AZD1222 vaccination. The CDR3 spells CASSYNRGETQYF. The CDR3 bases are TGTGCCAGTAGTTACAACAGGGGGGAGACCCAGTACTTC.